The count of the clone carrying this T cell receptor beta chain is one. Enrollees, roughly 18 to 89 years old, lived in approximately 25 US areas. Participants were placed into cohorts based on the clinical history they reported. The source of the sample is a study of blood T cell repertoires in COVID-19. Study at large: The United States, Italy and Spain provided the acute and convalescent COVID-19 samples. PBMCs, B-cell-depleted T cells, or T cells provided the cDNA or gDNA that made up the material.

Sequencing used immunoSEQ multiplex PCR; TCRdb keeps in-frame clones, though not all of them. The data contain almost 400,000 clones, roughly 90% of them singletons. Sequencing used PBMCs or T cells enriched from blood (not recorded which). The clonotype originates from a woman aged 25 to 39 with acute COVID-19.

CDR3 nucleotide sequence: TGTGCCACCAGAAGGACAGGGAACACTGAAGCTTTCTTT. It yields the protein CATRRTGNTEAFF. This sequence joins TRBV24-1 and TRBJ1-1, with 7 bases fitting TRBD1. This CDR3 is built from 13 residues. Trimming at V came to 7 bases and at J to 1 base, leaving 2 bases not matched to a gene. Germline CDR1 KGHDR, CDR2 SFDVKD.